This TCR beta chain is drawn from a study of shared clonotypes between healthy human individuals. Broader study findings: What limited the represented genetic and exposure-history diversity was the small number of donors. Expectations were that clonotype sharing among donors would be affected by sequencing depth.

Assay used: immunoSEQ multiplex PCR; TCRdb lists only in-frame clones, some missing. The data show roughly 510,000 clones, 75% to 80% seen once. With regard to this clone: Its target is not known.

Germline V gene sequence: CDR1 PRHDT, CDR2 FYEKMQ (reference sequence). V gave up 1 base and J gave up 0 bases, with 18 bases separating them. The CDR3 consists of 18 residues. Sequencing was performed on PBMCs. V is TRBV13 and J is TRBJ1-2; D is uncertain. The clonotype originates from a woman aged 35 to 49 in good health. Some clones in this sample may be carry-over from other donors' samples. CDR3 in DNA: TGTGCCAGCAGCTTAGATAGCCCCATACAGAGGCCTAACTATGGCTACACCTTC. Residues: CASSLDSPIQRPNYGYTF.